A selection of T cell receptor beta chains follows, all from one sample in a study of T cell responses to AZD1222 COVID-19 vaccine. Only in-frame clones appear in the TCRdb table, and some are missing; sequencing was by immunoSEQ multiplex PCR. The data contain some 170,000 clones, around 90% of them seen just once; the ten biggest clones take up about 2.8%. This material consisted of peripheral blood, taken on day 0 of AZD1222 vaccination. These receptors were collected from an adult in good health. Both conserved end residues are part of each CDR3.

v_gene	j_gene	CDR3aa
TRBV12-5	TRBJ1-3	CASGPGRNTIYF
TRBV28	TRBJ1-1	CASSSTGRTTEAFF
TRBV7-8	TRBJ2-2	CASSLERVWTGELFF
TRBV4-1	TRBJ2-7	CASSQDSGTGSYEQYF
TRBV16	TRBJ1-2	CASSQSGQGSRGYGYTF
TRBV3-1/TRBV3-2	TRBJ1-1	CASTRSGEYMNTEAFF
TRBV6-5	TRBJ1-6	CASSRPESPLHF
TRBV11-2	TRBJ2-5	CASSFFGAGETQYF
TRBV20-1	TRBJ2-1	CSVARVDEQFF
TRBV30	TRBJ2-7	CAYQKAQHPYEQYF
TRBV6-5	TRBJ1-2	CASSYKGNYGYTF